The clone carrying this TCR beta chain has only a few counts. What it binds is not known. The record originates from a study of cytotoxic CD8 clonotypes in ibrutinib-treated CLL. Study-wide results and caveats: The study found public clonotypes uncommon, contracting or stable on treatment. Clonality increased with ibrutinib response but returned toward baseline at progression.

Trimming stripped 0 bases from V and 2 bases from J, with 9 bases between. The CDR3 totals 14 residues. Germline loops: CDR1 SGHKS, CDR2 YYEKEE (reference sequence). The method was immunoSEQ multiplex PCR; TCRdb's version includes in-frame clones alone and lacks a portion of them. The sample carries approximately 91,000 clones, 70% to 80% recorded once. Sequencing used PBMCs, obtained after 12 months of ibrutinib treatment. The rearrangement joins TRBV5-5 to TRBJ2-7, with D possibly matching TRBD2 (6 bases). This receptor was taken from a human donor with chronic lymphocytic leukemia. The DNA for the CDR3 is TGTGCCAGCAGCTTGGGCGGGACGGCCTACGAGCAGTACTTC. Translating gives CASSLGGTAYEQYF.